This T cell receptor (beta chain) stems from a study of Ad26.COV2.S vaccination and SARS-CoV-2 variants. The study, taken as a whole, reports: The placebo group had lower spike-specific TCR breadth than the vaccine recipients did.

Treatment meaning: over 15 received Ad26.COV2.S at low or high dose, single or two shots; about 5 received placebo; per-sample allocation not given. Day 63 after the first vaccine or placebo injection was the time point for sampling. CDR3 length: 13 amino acids. The V end lost 0 bases, the J end lost 8 bases, and 8 bases lay between the germline ends. CDR1 is MNHEY and CDR2 is SVGAGI in the germline V gene. The table came from immunoSEQ multiplex PCR; TCRdb's copy has only in-frame clones and leaves some out. Altogether roughly 250,000 clones are present, roughly 87% being singletons, with the ten largest covering approximately 3%. On this clone: The antigen is undetermined.

This receptor was identified in a person between 18 and 60 years old who received the Ad26.COV2.S COVID-19 vaccine or a placebo. Source: peripheral blood, taken in a trial of Ad26.COV2.S vaccine versus placebo. The chain links TRBV6-5 to TRBJ1-5; possible D gene TRBD1, 5 bases. CDR3 region: CASSYSMGEPQHF. The DNA for the CDR3 is TGTGCCAGCAGTTACTCGATGGGGGAGCCCCAGCATTTT.